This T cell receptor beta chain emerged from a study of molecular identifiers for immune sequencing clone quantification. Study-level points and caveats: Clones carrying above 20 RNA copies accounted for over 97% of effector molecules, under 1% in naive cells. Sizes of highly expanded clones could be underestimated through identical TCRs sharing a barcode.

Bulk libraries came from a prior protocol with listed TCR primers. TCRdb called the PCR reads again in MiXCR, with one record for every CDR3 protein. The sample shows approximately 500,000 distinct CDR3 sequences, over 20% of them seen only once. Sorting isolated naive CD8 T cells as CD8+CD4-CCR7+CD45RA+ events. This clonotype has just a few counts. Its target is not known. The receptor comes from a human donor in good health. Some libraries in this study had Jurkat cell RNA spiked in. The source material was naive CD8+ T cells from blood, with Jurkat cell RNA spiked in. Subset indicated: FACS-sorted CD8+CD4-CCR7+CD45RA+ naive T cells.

CDR3 residues: CASSPTMAGANLRREQYF. The CDR3 DNA reads TGTGCCAGCAGCCCTACGATGGCGGGGGCCAACCTGCGTCGCGAGCAGTACTTC. This sequence joins TRBV7-9 and TRBJ2-7; tentative D call: TRBD2 (7 bases). CDR1 and CDR2 from the germline V gene are SEHNR and FQNEAQ (reference sequence). V was shortened by 5 bases and J by 6 bases, with 29 bases between the two germline ends. The CDR3 runs 18 residues. The variable domain in full, with the rest retrieved from reference TRBV7-9 and TRBJ2-7, is DTGVSQNPRHKITKRGQNVTFRCDPISEHNRLYWYRQTLGQGPEFLTYFQNEAQLEKSRLLSDRFSAERPKGSFSTLEIQRTEQGDSAMYLCASSPTMAGANLRREQYFGPGTRLTVT.